This T cell receptor (beta chain) was identified during a study of shared clonotypes between healthy human individuals (dated by TCRdb to the early 2020s). With regard to the full study: The cohort included a few men and a couple of women between 18 and 49 years of age. For each donor, CD4 naive and CD4 memory were each given three plates, CD8 naive was given two plates, and CD8 memory was given one plate. To estimate repertoire size and how much clonotype sharing occurs between individuals, the study deeply sequenced the blood TCR repertoires of five or six healthy adults. Different laboratories and diverse techniques were used to prepare libraries and sequence TCR repertoires, to increase sequencing depth and limit assay-specific biases. Between about 0.85 and 9.5 billion PBMCs per donor were obtained by leukapheresis.

As concerns this clone: Its antigen remains unidentified. Qualities for individual bases were not recorded, and no much larger clone is one base off.

Points the paper makes about the study in general: Estimated clonotype richness was generally larger for naive than for memory subsets. Only blood was sampled, and tissue TCR repertoires likely differ from those in blood. The genetic and exposure-history diversity represented was limited by the small number of donors. Pairwise subsampling led to the expectation that sequencing depth would affect the degree of clonotype sharing among donors. Sharing across a few donors was observed for 4.5% to 6.5% of naive CD4, 3% to 4% of naive CD8, 2% to 2.5% of memory CD4, and over 0.3% of memory CD8 clonotypes. Higher generation probabilities were observed for clonotypes shared by all four sorted-subset donors than for non-shared clonotypes. Rarefaction of sorted-subset datasets indicated incomplete sequencing despite the large sequencing depth.

Healthy HIV-negative adults with no recently reported acute infections or vaccinations were included as donors. All donors were Caucasian adults living in Nashville, Tennessee, USA. CD4+ T cells were enriched by magnetic negative selection; naive cells were then positively selected on CD45RA, and the negative fraction formed the memory subset. After blood collection by leukapheresis, PBMCs were isolated using Ficoll-Histopaque density gradient centrifugation and then cryopreserved in the vapor phase of liquid nitrogen. Analytical flow cytometry was used to check the purity and quantity of each magnetically sorted T cell population. Each sorted fraction had its genomic DNA isolated and then quantified by UV absorbance on a Nanodrop 2000c. Using the deep immunoSEQ assay, TCR CDR3 regions were amplified from genomic DNA by multiplex PCR. Extracted genomic DNA from each cell subset was spread evenly across all wells of several immunoSEQ 96-well plates, with each plate serving as a replicate. For sorted subsets, approximately 190 ng of genomic DNA, equivalent to roughly 33,000 T cell genomes, went into each replicate PCR. Purified libraries were measured with a Qubit 3.0 fluorometer, size-checked on a Bioanalyzer 2100, and measured again with the KAPA Library Quantification kit. Every immunoSEQ 96-well plate was sequenced on a separate single-read 150-cycle Illumina NextSeq 550 flow cell. The authors processed their data as follows. The immunoSEQ output contained only junctional sequences without quality scores, so filtering could not match that applied to full-length reads. Sequences were annotated with PyIR, a Python wrapper for IgBLAST v1.9, using IMGT germline references to assign V/J genes and CDR3. Any read was removed if the V/J assignment was weak (E-value above 1e-6), the CDR3 was missing, or the read contained stop codons, out-of-frame junctions, or ambiguous translated residues. A V3J clonotype was defined by an identical inferred V gene, J gene, and CDR3 amino acid sequence. To compute the percentage overlap between repertoires, the number of shared unique clonotypes was divided by the size of the smaller repertoire. Three approaches were used to assess repertoire richness: RTK rarefaction, the Chao1 estimator, and Recon v2.1 estimates of unobserved clonotypes. Generation probabilities for all TCRbeta clonotypes obtained by the gDNA method from a handful of donors were computed using OLGA. The clones in this table, taken by TCRdb from immuneACCESS, are in-frame only. Not every clone is retained; where verified, under half of the shortfall comes from an unresolved V gene, and the cause of the rest is unknown. V and J calls plus clone size are reproduced from that table; the DNA served to infer D and trimming. For this sample there are about 1.1 million clones; 77% appear just once. The ten most abundant clones make up more than 0.85% of the sample.

Between the V and J ends, shortened by 4 bases and 1 base respectively, the junction contains 5 bases. According to the germline V gene, CDR1 reads SGHRS and CDR2 reads YFSETQ. Measured from the cysteine to the phenylalanine, the CDR3 is 13 residues long. Solely the CDR3 DNA is kept, with 39 bases framed from the first base. The chain is assembled from TRBV5-1 and TRBJ2-2, with no confidently assigned D gene. What was sequenced was memory CD4+ T cells from PBMCs. The sample's cell subset or site label is to be understood as: CD45RA-negative fraction. The TCR originated in a man aged 18 to 30 in good health. Some clones in this sample may be carry-over from other donors' samples. The DNA sequence is TGCGCCAGCAGCGGGAAGAACACCGGGGAGCTGTTTTTT. Its protein is CASSGKNTGELFF.